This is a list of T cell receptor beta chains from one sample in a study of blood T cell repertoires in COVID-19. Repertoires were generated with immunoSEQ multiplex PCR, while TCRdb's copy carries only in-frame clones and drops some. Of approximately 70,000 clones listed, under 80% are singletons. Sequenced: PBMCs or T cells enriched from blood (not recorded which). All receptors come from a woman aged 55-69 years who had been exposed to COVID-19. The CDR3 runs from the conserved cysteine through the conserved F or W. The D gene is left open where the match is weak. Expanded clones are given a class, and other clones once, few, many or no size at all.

CDR3 protein: CASSPLGTNEKLFF
CDR3 DNA: TGTGCCAGCTCACCTCTAGGTACTAATGAAAAACTGTTTTTT
V gene: TRBV18
D gene: NA
clone size: NA
J gene: TRBJ1-4

CDR3 protein: CASSPSDRNYGYTF
CDR3 DNA: TGTGCCAGCAGTCCCTCCGACAGGAACTATGGCTACACCTTC
V gene: TRBV28
D gene: NA
clone size: NA
J gene: TRBJ1-2

CDR3 protein: CAIRTPQVQNYGYTF
CDR3 DNA: TGTGCCATCAGAACCCCCCAGGTTCAAAACTATGGCTACACCTTC
V gene: TRBV10-3
D gene: NA
clone size: NA
J gene: TRBJ1-2

CDR3 protein: CASSSTGQGAEKLFF
CDR3 DNA: TGTGCCAGCAGTTCCACGGGACAGGGGGCAGAAAAACTGTTTTTT
V gene: TRBV28
D gene: TRBD1
clone size: NA
J gene: TRBJ1-4

CDR3 protein: CASRSTGGSSEGYTF
CDR3 DNA: TGTGCCAGCAGGAGTACAGGGGGTTCGTCGGAGGGCTACACCTTC
V gene: TRBV7-8
D gene: TRBD1
clone size: NA
J gene: TRBJ1-2

CDR3 protein: CASSQSYEQYF
CDR3 DNA: TGTGCCAGCTCCCAGTCTTACGAGCAGTACTTC
V gene: TRBV28
D gene: NA
clone size: few
J gene: TRBJ2-7

CDR3 protein: CASHRANTEAFF
CDR3 DNA: TGCGCCAGCCACAGGGCCAACACTGAAGCTTTCTTT
V gene: TRBV10-2
D gene: NA
clone size: once
J gene: TRBJ1-1

CDR3 protein: CASSFNQGSGANVLTF
CDR3 DNA: TGTGCCAGCAGTTTCAATCAGGGCTCTGGGGCCAACGTCCTGACTTTC
V gene: TRBV28
D gene: NA
clone size: once
J gene: TRBJ2-6

CDR3 protein: CATSDRAPGTRETQYF
CDR3 DNA: TGTGCCACCAGTGATCGAGCTCCGGGAACGAGAGAGACCCAGTACTTC
V gene: TRBV24-1
D gene: NA
clone size: NA
J gene: TRBJ2-5

CDR3 protein: CASSIRERGLAFF
CDR3 DNA: TGTGCCAGCAGCATAAGGGAAAGGGGCTTAGCTTTCTTT
V gene: TRBV7-9
D gene: NA
clone size: NA
J gene: TRBJ1-1

CDR3 protein: CASSYSEAGMNTEAFF
CDR3 DNA: TGTGCCAGCAGTTACTCGGAAGCAGGTATGAACACTGAAGCTTTCTTT
V gene: TRBV6-6
D gene: NA
clone size: NA
J gene: TRBJ1-1

CDR3 protein: CAWSVRPSGRSLHEQFF
CDR3 DNA: TGTGCCTGGAGTGTACGTCCTAGCGGGAGGTCTCTCCATGAGCAGTTCTTC
V gene: TRBV30
D gene: TRBD2
clone size: many
J gene: TRBJ2-1

CDR3 protein: CASSPQGRETQYF
CDR3 DNA: TGCGCCAGCAGCCCCCAGGGGCGAGAGACCCAGTACTTC
V gene: TRBV5-1
D gene: NA
clone size: NA
J gene: TRBJ2-5

CDR3 protein: CASSREGAIAEKLFF
CDR3 DNA: TGTGCCAGCAGCCGAGAGGGGGCTATAGCCGAAAAACTGTTTTTT
V gene: TRBV4-2
D gene: TRBD1
clone size: NA
J gene: TRBJ1-4

CDR3 protein: CASSSRTRPETQYF
CDR3 DNA: TGTGCCAGCAGCAGCAGGACTCGACCGGAGACCCAGTACTTC
V gene: TRBV5-4
D gene: NA
clone size: NA
J gene: TRBJ2-5

CDR3 protein: CASSQDGTQYSPLHF
CDR3 DNA: TGCGCCAGCAGCCAAGACGGGACACAGTATTCACCCCTCCACTTT
V gene: TRBV4-3
D gene: NA
clone size: NA
J gene: TRBJ1-6

CDR3 protein: CASSAPLGLGDQPQHF
CDR3 DNA: TGTGCCAGCAGCGCGCCCTTGGGACTGGGGGACCAGCCCCAGCATTTT
V gene: TRBV2
D gene: NA
clone size: NA
J gene: TRBJ1-5

CDR3 protein: CASSSRTAEAFF
CDR3 DNA: TGTGCCAGCAGTTCGCGGACAGCTGAAGCTTTCTTT
V gene: TRBV6-5
D gene: NA
clone size: NA
J gene: TRBJ1-1

CDR3 protein: CASSLEQAYTGELFF
CDR3 DNA: TGTGCCAGCAGCTTAGAACAGGCGTACACCGGGGAGCTGTTTTTT
V gene: TRBV11-2
D gene: NA
clone size: NA
J gene: TRBJ2-2

CDR3 protein: CASTVRLAGASSYEQYF
CDR3 DNA: TGTGCCAGCACCGTTAGACTAGCGGGAGCGAGCTCCTACGAGCAGTACTTC
V gene: TRBV27
D gene: TRBD2
clone size: NA
J gene: TRBJ2-7

CDR3 protein: CAWSSSGVPYGYTF
CDR3 DNA: TGTGCCTGGAGCTCCTCCGGGGTCCCATATGGCTACACCTTC
V gene: TRBV30
D gene: NA
clone size: NA
J gene: TRBJ1-2

CDR3 protein: CASSTLGGDEQYF
CDR3 DNA: TGTGCCAGCAGCACCTTGGGGGGAGACGAGCAGTACTTC
V gene: TRBV7-8
D gene: NA
clone size: NA
J gene: TRBJ2-7

CDR3 protein: CASSLGLAGYEQYF
CDR3 DNA: TGTGCCAGCAGCTTAGGACTAGCGGGCTACGAGCAGTACTTC
V gene: TRBV7-2
D gene: TRBD2
clone size: few
J gene: TRBJ2-7

CDR3 protein: CASSPTVGTVQNIQYF
CDR3 DNA: TGCGCCAGCAGCCCCACGGTTGGGACAGTCCAAAACATTCAGTACTTC
V gene: TRBV5-1
D gene: TRBD1
clone size: NA
J gene: TRBJ2-4

CDR3 protein: CASSPDRAFIGELFF
CDR3 DNA: TGTGCCAGCAGCCCGGACAGGGCTTTTATCGGGGAGCTGTTTTTT
V gene: TRBV7-2
D gene: TRBD1
clone size: NA
J gene: TRBJ2-2

CDR3 protein: CASTTGVVNTEAFF
CDR3 DNA: TGTGCCAGTACTACGGGGGTGGTGAACACTGAAGCTTTCTTT
V gene: TRBV7-8
D gene: NA
clone size: NA
J gene: TRBJ1-1

CDR3 protein: CASSRVGLAGDYEQYF
CDR3 DNA: TGTGCCAGCAGCCGTGTAGGACTAGCGGGCGATTACGAGCAGTACTTC
V gene: TRBV7-2
D gene: TRBD2
clone size: NA
J gene: TRBJ2-7

CDR3 protein: CASSSTSTGELFF
CDR3 DNA: TGTGCCAGCAGTTCCACTAGCACCGGGGAGCTGTTTTTT
V gene: TRBV6-2/TRBV6-3
D gene: NA
clone size: NA
J gene: TRBJ2-2

CDR3 protein: CASSPISGGADTQYF
CDR3 DNA: TGTGCCAGCAGCCCTATTAGCGGGGGGGCAGATACGCAGTATTTT
V gene: TRBV9
D gene: TRBD2
clone size: NA
J gene: TRBJ2-3

CDR3 protein: CASKQGQYNEKLFF
CDR3 DNA: TGTGCCAGCAAACAGGGACAGTATAATGAAAAACTGTTTTTT
V gene: TRBV2
D gene: TRBD1
clone size: once
J gene: TRBJ1-4

CDR3 protein: CASSQTGLNEKLFF
CDR3 DNA: TGCGCCAGCAGCCAGACAGGGCTTAATGAAAAACTGTTTTTT
V gene: TRBV5-1
D gene: TRBD1
clone size: few
J gene: TRBJ1-4